The clone carrying this T cell receptor (beta chain) was seen repeatedly, ten times or more. Its target is unknown. The source of the sample is a study of T cell repertoires in cytomegalovirus infection. Study background: TCR beta signatures that were public indicated CMV infection and matching HLA type.

TCRdb recomputed calls from the reads with MiXCR, one row per CDR3 protein. The profile shows some 220,000 distinct CDR3 sequences, around 6.6% of them singletons. CDR1 and CDR2 (germline): MGHRA, YSYEKL. CDR3 length: 13 residues. Trimming stripped 2 bases from V and 3 bases from J, with 7 bases between. The study's findings and limits: Cumulative public TCR beta family frequency identified CMV carriers with the relevant HLA.

The clonotype was recovered from a human donor in good health (CMV status not recorded). Some clones in this sample may be carry-over from other donors' samples. The chain employs TRBV4-1 and TRBJ1-2; D remains unclear. The specimen sequenced was PBMCs. The chain's CDR3 is CASSQQDYYGYTF. The CDR3 nucleotides read TGCGCCAGCAGCCAACAGGATTACTATGGCTACACCTTC.